This passage covers 27 T cell receptor beta chains from one sample sequenced in a study of neurological immune-mediated disorders. The time point: technical triplicate 2. TCRdb called the 5' RACE reads again in MiXCR, with one record for every CDR3 protein. The table has approximately 30,000 distinct CDR3 sequences, 10% to 15% seen once; the top ten hold 4% to 5.5%. Sequenced material: CD4+ T cells from blood. These receptors were taken from a female donor with HTLV-1-associated myelopathy (HAM/TSP).

This clonotype was recorded at least ten times. The J gene is TRBJ2-5, the V gene TRBV20-1; 8 nucleotides line up with TRBD1. Germline V gene lookup returns CDR1 DFQATT and CDR2 SNEGSKA (reference sequence). CDR3 length equals 14 residues. Losses at the gene ends were 2 bases for V and 5 bases for J; bases not matched to a gene: 7. The CDR3 region has the DNA TGCAGTGCTAGATCTGGACAGGGAAGGGAGACCCAGTACTTC. It is translated as CSARSGQGRETQYF.

In this sample, this clonotype turned up many times. This chain joins TRBV20-1 and TRBJ2-3; 8 bases align to TRBD1. The V segment lost 7 bases and the J segment 6 bases; nucleotides outside the gene matches: 9. From germline, CDR1 is DFQATT and CDR2 SNEGSKA (reference sequence). This CDR3 region has 13 residues. The CDR3 DNA sequence: TGCAGTGGTACTCAGGGGGCGGGGGATACGCAGTATTTT. Protein sequence: CSGTQGAGDTQYF.

This clonotype was seen at least ten times. This rearrangement joins TRBV12-3 or TRBV12-4 to TRBJ2-4, with 9 bases lining up with TRBD1. Trimming took 6 bases from V and 8 from J; bases not matched to a gene: 5. This CDR3 is built from 13 residues. The chain's CDR3 is CASRPDRGDIQYF. In nucleotides, the CDR3 is TGTGCCAGCAGACCTGACAGGGGGGACATTCAGTACTTC.

This clonotype was seen many times. The chain employs TRBV12-3 or TRBV12-4 and TRBJ2-1; tentatively, D is TRBD2 (7 bases). Trimming shortened V by 7 bases and J by 1 base, and 17 bases separated the two germline ends. This CDR3 spans 16 amino acids. DNA for the CDR3: TGTGCCAGCAAACCCTCGGGGAGGGGGTCCTACAATGAGCAGTTCTTC. Protein sequence: CASKPSGRGSYNEQFF.

This clonotype was counted many times. The chain recombines TRBV10-3 with TRBJ2-7; 7 bases fit TRBD2. The CDR3 is 12 residues long. The ends lost 8 bases at V and 1 base at J; junction bases unmatched: 2. Germline V CDR1 and CDR2: ENHRY, SYGVKD. The DNA for the CDR3 is TGTGCCATCTGGGGGGGTTCCTACGAGCAGTACTTC. It codes for CAIWGGSYEQYF.

The table lists this clonotype with many counts. V usage is TRBV9 and J usage is TRBJ2-2; D ambiguous. The CDR3 runs 14 residues. Germline V gene data show CDR1 as SGDLS and CDR2 as YYNGEE. Trimming shortened V by 3 bases and J by 8 bases, and 14 bases separated the two germline ends. The CDR3 nucleotides are TGTGCCAGCAGCGAGGGCCCGATGGCTGGGGAGCTGTTTTTT. This sequence encodes CASSEGPMAGELFF.

The sample holds many counts of this clonotype. The gene calls are TRBV5-1 and TRBJ2-1, with 10 bases aligning to TRBD2. The CDR3 runs 13 residues. V shed 6 bases and J 8 bases; nucleotides not matched to a gene: 5. Germline V gene lookup returns CDR1 SGHRS and CDR2 YFSETQ. The CDR3 coding sequence is TGCGCCAGCAAGGCTAGCGGGAGAGATGAGCAGTTCTTC. Translation: CASKASGRDEQFF. The variable domain in full, completed from reference TRBV5-1 and TRBJ2-1, reads KAGVTQTPRYLIKTRGQQVTLSCSPISGHRSVSWYQQTPGQGLQFLFEYFSETQRNKGNFPGRFSGRQFSNSRSEMNVSTLELGDSALYLCASKASGRDEQFFGPGTRLTVL.

This clonotype was seen at least ten times. The V and J genes are TRBV27 and TRBJ2-3, with D unclear. Germline lookup yields CDR1 MNHEY and CDR2 SMNVEV (reference sequence). V lost 6 bases, J lost 5 bases, and 12 bases lay in between. This CDR3 contains 13 residues. The CDR3 spells CASSHERIDTQYF. The CDR3 nucleotides are TGTGCCAGCAGCCACGAACGGATAGATACGCAGTATTTT.

The table lists this clonotype with many counts. Here the CDR3 reads CASSLIEITVNTNTGELFF. In DNA, the CDR3 is TGTGCCAGCAGTTTAATAGAGATTACGGTTAACACGAACACCGGGGAGCTGTTTTTT. The V call is TRBV12-3 or TRBV12-4, the J call TRBJ2-2; no firm D call. Trimming took 2 bases from V and 0 from J, leaving 19 bases between them. The CDR3 extends over 19 amino acids.

This clonotype was observed a few times. The gene calls are TRBV3-1 and TRBJ2-5; D unclear. Germline CDR1 and CDR2: LGHDT and YNNKEL (reference sequence). The CDR3 runs to 13 residues. V was pared by 4 bases and J by 5 bases, with 11 bases between. In DNA, the CDR3 is TGTGCCAGCAGCCCTTTGGATTTGGAGACCCAGTACTTC. Encoded protein: CASSPLDLETQYF.

This clonotype was picked up many times. This chain uses TRBV27 with TRBJ1-5; weak D call: TRBD1 (5 bases). With 3 bases removed from V and 6 bases from J, the gap between germline ends came to 12 bases. The CDR3 length is 14 residues. The germline gives CDR1 MNHEY, CDR2 SMNVEV (reference sequence). The CDR3 DNA sequence: TGTGCCAGCAGTTTCACCAGGGCTAGTCAGCCCCAGCATTTT. Residues: CASSFTRASQPQHF.

The chain is built from TRBV2 and TRBJ2-6, with a possible D match to TRBD2 (5 bases). The CDR3 totals 14 residues. Germline values: CDR1 SNHLY, CDR2 FYNNEI. V dropped 6 bases and J dropped 0 bases, with 6 bases sitting between them. The CDR3 sequence: CASRRDSGANVLTF. The CDR3 DNA reads as TGTGCCAGCAGGAGGGACTCTGGGGCCAACGTCCTGACTTTC.

This clonotype was counted many times. The chain recombines TRBV20-1 with TRBJ2-2; D is uncertain. The CDR3 runs to 16 residues. Per the germline V gene, CDR1 is DFQATT and CDR2 is SNEGSKA (reference sequence). V was pared by 0 bases and J by 1 base, with 12 bases between. CDR3 coding DNA: TGCAGTGCTAGAGATTTTCGGCCAATGAACACCGGGGAGCTGTTTTTT. Encoded protein: CSARDFRPMNTGELFF.

The sample holds many counts of this clonotype. This may come from a read error, since a much larger clone is one base off. The chain links TRBV4-2 to TRBJ1-1; no definite D call. Germline V gives CDR1 LGHNA, CDR2 YNFKEQ. The CDR3 is 15 residues long. The CDR3 reads CVSSQDRRVSTEAFF. The DNA for the CDR3 is TGTGTCAGCAGCCAAGATCGCCGTGTTTCGACTGAAGCTTTCTTT.

Many counts were recorded for this clonotype. The V gene is TRBV20-1, the J gene TRBJ2-7; 12 positions match TRBD2. The V segment lost 3 bases and the J segment 5 bases; nucleotides outside the gene matches: 5. This CDR3 comprises 14 residues. Germline values: CDR1 DFQATT, CDR2 SNEGSKA (reference sequence). In DNA form, the CDR3 reads TGCAGTGCTAGCGAACTAGCGGGAGGCCACGAGCAGTACTTC. Amino acids: CSASELAGGHEQYF.

This clonotype was detected many times. The chain couples TRBV12-3 or TRBV12-4 to TRBJ2-1; no clear D gene. The ends were cut back, 8 bases at V and 2 bases at J, with 16 bases in the middle. CDR3 length equals 15 residues. The CDR3 loop is CASGPQSIPYNEQFF. The CDR3 coding sequence is TGTGCCAGCGGACCCCAGTCTATCCCCTACAATGAGCAGTTCTTC.

The sample holds a few counts of this clonotype. The chain has TRBV7-8 and TRBJ2-5; D ambiguous. Trimming left V 3 bases short and J 4 bases short, with 3 bases between. The CDR3 extends over 11 amino acids. Germline V gene data show CDR1 as SGHVS and CDR2 as FQNEAQ. The chain's CDR3 is CASSFRETQYF. The CDR3 bases are TGTGCCAGCAGCTTCCGAGAGACCCAGTACTTC.

Ten or more counts support this clonotype. V is TRBV20-1 and J is TRBJ2-7; 8 bases are shared with TRBD1. V lost 5 bases, J lost 3 bases, and 6 bases stayed unmatched. Germline V gene data show CDR1 as DFQATT and CDR2 as SNEGSKA (reference sequence). This CDR3 spans 13 amino acids. This chain's CDR3 is CSAWDRPNYEQYF. In DNA form, the CDR3 reads TGCAGTGCTTGGGACAGGCCCAACTACGAGCAGTACTTC.

In this sample, this clonotype turned up many times. The chain uses TRBV25-1 and TRBJ2-3, with 7 bases matching TRBD2. Germline V gene data show CDR1 as MGHDK and CDR2 as SYGVNS. This CDR3 has 14 residues. V shed 1 base and J 4 bases; nucleotides not matched to a gene: 2. This chain's CDR3 is CASSESRGADTQYF. The CDR3 coding sequence is TGTGCCAGCAGTGAATCCCGGGGGGCAGATACGCAGTATTTT.

This clonotype was recorded many times. The rearrangement joins TRBV20-1 to TRBJ2-3; D is perhaps TRBD2 (5 bases). The CDR3 has 12 residues. Germline CDR1 DFQATT, CDR2 SNEGSKA (reference sequence). V lost 3 bases, J lost 7 bases, and 11 bases lay in between. The CDR3 spells CSASKSGNTQYF. The CDR3 DNA sequence: TGCAGTGCTAGTAAGAGCGGCAATACGCAGTATTTT.

This clonotype was found many times. This chain uses TRBV29-1 with TRBJ2-2; 11 nucleotides match TRBD2. The CDR3 covers 16 residues. CDR1 SQVTM and CDR2 ANQGSEA come from the germline V gene. The trim removed 6 bases at V and 6 bases at J, leaving 12 bases unmatched. The CDR3 DNA reads TGCAGCGTCATAATTACTAGCGGGAGATTCCCCGGGGAGCTGTTTTTT. Protein sequence: CSVIITSGRFPGELFF.

There are many counts of this clonotype. The V call is TRBV6-5, the J call TRBJ2-1; D unresolved. V was trimmed by 4 bases and J by 8 bases, leaving 15 bases between them. This CDR3 contains 14 residues. Germline CDR1 MNHEY, CDR2 SVGAGI. The CDR3 nucleotides read TGTGCCAGCAGTTCGCGACACCAAAGGGATGAGCAGTTCTTC. Its translation is CASSSRHQRDEQFF.

This clonotype was observed at least ten times. The genes are TRBV3-1 and TRBJ2-1; TRBD1 aligns across 7 bases. The CDR3 runs to 14 residues. Germline CDR1 reads LGHDT; CDR2 reads YNNKEL (reference sequence). J was trimmed by 6 bases and V by 3 bases; bases with no gene match: 5. CDR3 amino acids: CASSQATGVNEQFF. The DNA for the CDR3 is TGTGCCAGCAGCCAGGCTACAGGGGTCAATGAGCAGTTCTTC.

Worth noting for this clonotype: A much bigger clone sits one base away, suggesting this may be a read error. V usage is TRBV19 and J usage is TRBJ1-5; D not resolved. Germline values: CDR1 LNHDA, CDR2 SQIVND (reference sequence). The CDR3 contains 13 residues. The CDR3 sequence is CASSSYSNQTQHF. The DNA for the CDR3 is TGTGCCAGTAGTAGTTATAGCAATCAGACCCAGCATTTT.

This clonotype has ten or more counts. The chain links TRBV7-3 to TRBJ2-7; perhaps D is TRBD1 or TRBD2 (6 bases each). Germline assignment: CDR1 SGHTA and CDR2 FQGTGA. The CDR3 length is 15 residues. V shed 1 base and J shed 0 bases, with 10 bases lying between them. The CDR3 here is CASSLNGGSSYEQYF. CDR3 bases: TGTGCCAGCAGCTTAAACGGGGGCAGCTCCTACGAGCAGTACTTC.

This clonotype was seen many times. The V gene is TRBV5-1, the J gene TRBJ2-5, with 12 bases identical to TRBD2. The V and J ends lost 0 bases and 1 base, in that order; junction bases with no gene match: 10. In germline, CDR1 is SGHRS, CDR2 YFSETQ. The CDR3 has 19 residues. DNA for the CDR3: TGCGCCAGCAGCTTGGCCCAGTCTAGCGGGGGGGCCAGCCAAGAGACCCAGTACTTC. Amino acids: CASSLAQSSGGASQETQYF. The full variable domain, rest sourced from reference TRBV5-1 and TRBJ2-5, is KAGVTQTPRYLIKTRGQQVTLSCSPISGHRSVSWYQQTPGQGLQFLFEYFSETQRNKGNFPGRFSGRQFSNSRSEMNVSTLELGDSALYLCASSLAQSSGGASQETQYFGPGTRLLVL.

This clonotype was seen at least ten times. The chain has TRBV7-2 and TRBJ2-5, with unresolved D. The CDR3 extends over 13 amino acids. CDR1 is SGHTA, CDR2 FQGNSA, per germline. The V end lost 6 bases, the J end lost 5 bases, and 13 bases lay between the germline ends. The CDR3 DNA is TGTGCCAGCAGGTCAATGGGCCAGGAGACCCAGTACTTC. It specifies CASRSMGQETQYF.